This T cell receptor beta chain was captured in a study of blood T cell repertoires in COVID-19. Study summary: Spain, Italy and the United States supplied samples that represented acute and convalescent COVID-19. From T cells, B-cell-depleted T cells, or PBMCs came the material, which was cDNA or gDNA.

Libraries were prepared by immunoSEQ multiplex PCR; TCRdb keeps only in-frame clonotypes and omits some of them. The table shows under 130,000 clones, with roughly nine tenths occurring only once. From germline, CDR1 is SQVTM and CDR2 ANQGSEA. The CDR3 extends over 12 amino acids. The trim removed 4 bases at V and 4 bases at J, leaving 3 bases unmatched. The chain links TRBV29-1 to TRBJ1-1, with 7 nucleotides matching TRBD1. Sequencing used peripheral blood. The receptor was derived from a woman at least 80 years old with acute or convalescent COVID-19. The DNA of the CDR3 is TGCAGCGTTGGACAGGGCCGCACTGAAGCTTTCTTT. It encodes CSVGQGRTEAFF.